The text below deals with one T cell receptor (beta chain). The data were taken from a study of blood T cell repertoires in COVID-19. TCRdb keeps only in-frame clones here, not all; method: immunoSEQ multiplex PCR. Of around 300,000 clones listed, approximately 86% were seen once; the top ten hold approximately 14%. The sample comprised peripheral blood. This receptor was taken from a woman aged 70 to 79 with COVID-19, enrolled during active disease.

In nucleotides, the CDR3 is TGTGCCAGCACCGAAGCGAGAGCGACAGATACGCAGTATTTT. Its translation: CASTEARATDTQYF. The rearrangement joins TRBV2 to TRBJ2-3; D unresolved. With 7 bases removed from V and 3 bases from J, the gap between germline ends came to 14 bases. The germline V gene encodes CDR1 SNHLY and CDR2 FYNNEI. This CDR3 spans 14 amino acids.